These 21 T cell receptor beta chains were sequenced from one sample in a study of early T cells in non-severe SARS-CoV-2 infection. One entry per CDR3 protein results from TCRdb running MiXCR on the 5' RACE reads. The data hold about 80,000 distinct CDR3 sequences, with 10% to 15% observed a single time. The material was whole blood, obtained at baseline. The receptors here all came from an adult who was a healthcare worker with PCR-confirmed SARS-CoV-2 infection or an uninfected control (not recorded which). The donor label of this sample is uncertain.

J is TRBJ2-5 and V is TRBV6-1, with TRBD2 as a possible D gene (6 bases). Trimming shortened V by 10 bases and J by 2 bases, and 14 bases separated the two germline ends. The CDR3 consists of 13 residues. CDR1 and CDR2 from the germline V gene are MNHNS and SASEGT. CDR3 in DNA: TGTGCCACGAGGATAGCGGCTCAAGAGACCCAGTACTTC. Amino acid sequence: CATRIAAQETQYF.

The J gene is TRBJ2-5, the V gene TRBV12-3 or TRBV12-4; D is unclear. V gave up 6 bases and J gave up 2 bases, with 16 bases separating them. The CDR3 totals 15 residues. Written as DNA, the CDR3 is TGTGCCAGCAGCGGAATTCGGGCAGTTCAAGAGACCCAGTACTTC. Its translation is CASSGIRAVQETQYF.

This clonotype was detected only a few times. The chain joins TRBV2 to TRBJ1-3; D gene unclear. Trimming shortened V by 6 bases and J by 0 bases, and 15 bases separated the two germline ends. Germline V gene lookup returns CDR1 SNHLY and CDR2 FYNNEI. This CDR3 has 16 amino acids. DNA of the CDR3: TGTGCCAGCAGGGCCTCGGCGGCGGGCTCTGGAAACACCATATATTTT. It codes for CASRASAAGSGNTIYF. The variable domain in full, completed from reference TRBV2 and TRBJ1-3, reads EPEVTQTPSHQVTQMGQEVILRCVPISNHLYFYWYRQILGQKVEFLVSFYNNEISEKSEIFDDQFSVERPDGSNFTLKIRSTKLEDSAMYFCASRASAAGSGNTIYFGEGSWLTVV.

This clonotype was detected a few times. The chain combines TRBV7-9 with TRBJ2-3, with 7 bases aligning to TRBD2. Per the germline V gene, CDR1 is SEHNR and CDR2 is FQNEAQ (reference sequence). There are 16 residues in the CDR3. Trimming cost V 2 bases and J 0 bases; bases outside gene matches: 5. CDR3 protein: CASSLSGGGSTDTQYF. DNA for the CDR3: TGTGCCAGCAGCTTATCCGGCGGGGGAAGCACAGATACGCAGTATTTT. Complete variable domain (other parts from reference TRBV7-9 and TRBJ2-3): DTGVSQNPRHKITKRGQNVTFRCDPISEHNRLYWYRQTLGQGPEFLTYFQNEAQLEKSRLLSDRFSAERPKGSFSTLEIQRTEQGDSAMYLCASSLSGGGSTDTQYFGPGTRLTVL.

A note on this clonotype: One end of the junction varies from germline; a read error may be responsible. In DNA, the CDR3 is TGTGCCAGCAGTGTAGGGTACGAGCAGTACTTC. Translated, it gives CASSVGYEQYF. V and J are TRBV9 and TRBJ2-7; D is ambiguous. CDR1 SGDLS and CDR2 YYNGEE come from the germline V gene. The CDR3 totals 11 residues.

The chain recombines TRBV27 with TRBJ1-1; D is possibly TRBD1 (5 bases). This CDR3 comprises 15 residues. V lost 5 bases to trimming and J lost 3 bases, with 16 bases between them. CDR1 and CDR2 (germline): MNHEY, SMNVEV (reference sequence). The CDR3: CASSPRGLYYTEAFF. The CDR3 bases are TGTGCCAGCAGTCCAAGGGGACTTTATTACACTGAAGCTTTCTTT.

This clonotype has a handful of counts. CDR3 DNA sequence: TGTGCCAGCAGTCTACACCGAGGCGGGACAGCCAACTATGGCTACACCTTC. Translated, it gives CASSLHRGGTANYGYTF. The chain recombines TRBV12-3 or TRBV12-4 with TRBJ1-2; TRBD1 agrees at 7 bases. V dropped 5 bases and J dropped 2; count of bases not matched to a gene: 14. There are 17 residues in the CDR3.

The genes are TRBV12-3 or TRBV12-4 and TRBJ2-1, with D maybe TRBD2 (6 bases). Trimming left V 6 bases short and J 12 bases short, with 15 bases between. CDR3 length equals 12 residues. The CDR3 sequence: CASSPGLLAQFF. The CDR3 coding sequence is TGTGCCAGCAGCCCGGGACTGTTGGCGCAGTTCTTC.

In its sample, this clonotype was seen many times. The chain uses TRBV10-1 and TRBJ2-7; tentative D call: TRBD2 (5 bases). The CDR3 runs to 13 residues. Trimming took 0 bases from V and 3 from J, leaving 6 bases between them. Germline CDR1 is WNHNN and CDR2 is SYGVQD (reference sequence). For the CDR3, the DNA is TGCGCCAGCAGTGAGTCCGGGATCTACGAGCAGTACTTC. The encoded protein is CASSESGIYEQYF.

V and J are TRBV4-3 and TRBJ2-1; 7 bases map to TRBD2. The germline gives CDR1 LGHNA, CDR2 YSLEER. V lost 0 bases and J lost 9; bases outside the gene matches: 17. This CDR3 spans 18 amino acids. CDR3 in DNA: TGCGCCAGCAGCCAAGACCCTACCCCGGGGGGAAAGGAGGGTGAGCAGTTCTTC. As protein: CASSQDPTPGGKEGEQFF.

This clonotype was counted only a few times. The chain recombines TRBV7-3 with TRBJ2-6, with TRBD2 as a possible D gene (5 bases). Germline CDR1 and CDR2: SGHTA and FQGTGA. The CDR3 spans 16 residues. V gave up 2 bases and J gave up 2 bases, with 10 bases separating them. The CDR3 region is CASSLVGRAGANVLTF. The CDR3 coding sequence is TGTGCCAGCAGCTTAGTAGGGCGGGCTGGGGCCAACGTCCTGACTTTC.

In its sample, this clonotype was seen many times. The gene calls are TRBV7-3 and TRBJ2-5; D not resolved. Trimming stripped 2 bases from V and 5 bases from J, with 9 bases between. The germline CDR1 and CDR2 sequences are SGHTA and FQGTGA. The CDR3 is 13 residues long. DNA of the CDR3: TGTGCCAGCAGCTTATCCTATGCGGAGACCCAGTACTTC. Protein sequence: CASSLSYAETQYF. Filled out from reference TRBV7-3 and TRBJ2-5, the complete variable domain reads GAGVSQTPSNKVTEKGKYVELRCDPISGHTALYWYRQSLGQGPEFLIYFQGTGAADDSGLPNDRFFAVRPEGSVSTLKIQRTERGDSAVYLCASSLSYAETQYFGPGTRLLVL.

This clonotype has just a few counts. The chain links TRBV18 to TRBJ1-1, with 11 bases matching TRBD1. Germline CDR1 reads KGHSH; CDR2 reads LQKENI. This CDR3 has 15 amino acids. V shed 4 bases and J 5 bases; nucleotides not matched to a gene: 6. The CDR3 loop is CASSLSGTGGTEAFF. The CDR3 DNA sequence: TGTGCCAGCTCACTTTCGGGGACAGGGGGGACTGAAGCTTTCTTT.

This chain uses TRBV19 with TRBJ1-2; D is ambiguous. The CDR3 runs 16 residues. Germline V gene data show CDR1 as LNHDA and CDR2 as SQIVND (reference sequence). The V end was cut by 3 bases, the J end by 1 base, with 15 bases between. The CDR3 loop is CASSIGSGNHNYGYTF. CDR3 sequence (DNA): TGTGCCAGTAGTATCGGTTCAGGAAACCATAACTATGGCTACACCTTC.

The chain joins TRBV9 to TRBJ2-1; 7 nucleotides line up with TRBD1. CDR3 length equals 15 residues. Germline assignment: CDR1 SGDLS and CDR2 YYNGEE. V gave up 3 bases and J gave up 0 bases; unmatched junction bases: 3. The CDR3 nucleotides read TGTGCCAGCAGCGCACAGGGGTACTCCTACAATGAGCAGTTCTTC. Its translation is CASSAQGYSYNEQFF. Based on the CDR3 plus reference TRBV9 and TRBJ2-1, the full variable domain is DSGVTQTPKHLITATGQRVTLRCSPRSGDLSVYWYQQSLDQGLQFLIQYYNGEERAKGNILERFSAQQFPDLHSELNLSSLELGDSALYFCASSAQGYSYNEQFFGPGTRLTVL.

This clonotype was detected many times. CDR3 coding DNA: TGTGCCAGCACCCTGGGTACGGGCGCGTTACCCCAGCATTTT. Translated, it gives CASTLGTGALPQHF. This chain joins TRBV6-6 and TRBJ1-5; D is unresolved. Trimming shortened V by 7 bases and J by 10 bases, and 20 bases separated the two germline ends. Germline V gene data show CDR1 as MNHNY and CDR2 as SVGAGI (reference sequence). The CDR3 loop spans 14 amino acids.

The chain recombines TRBV7-2 with TRBJ1-2, with unresolved D. This CDR3 is built from 12 residues. V was trimmed by 6 bases and J by 8 bases, leaving 13 bases between them. The germline CDR1 and CDR2 sequences are SGHTA and FQGNSA. DNA for the CDR3: TGTGCCAGCAGGCGAGGAATAGACGGCTACACCTTC. Its protein product is CASRRGIDGYTF. The complete variable domain, with remaining parts taken from reference TRBV7-2 and TRBJ1-2, reads GAGVSQSPSNKVTEKGKDVELRCDPISGHTALYWYRQSLGQGLEFLIYFQGNSAPDKSGLPSDRFSAERTGGSVSTLTIQRTQQEDSAVYLCASRRGIDGYTFGSGTRLTVV.

The sample holds many counts of this clonotype. This chain links TRBV24-1 with TRBJ2-1; 8 nucleotides align to TRBD2. Germline V CDR1 and CDR2: KGHDR, SFDVKD. There are 15 residues in the CDR3. V trimming: 1 base; J trimming: 12 bases; junction bases outside the gene matches: 10. CDR3 amino acids: CATSDLAGDKGGQFF. CDR3 nucleotides: TGTGCCACCAGTGATTTAGCGGGAGACAAGGGGGGGCAGTTCTTC.

This clonotype was counted many times. The chain links TRBV25-1 to TRBJ1-6, with a possible D match to TRBD1 (6 bases). Germline assignment: CDR1 MGHDK and CDR2 SYGVNS. V was cut by 2 bases and J by 14 bases, with 19 bases left in between. This CDR3 has 15 amino acids. CDR3 protein: CASSESGQRRSSLHF. The CDR3 DNA follows: TGTGCCAGCAGTGAAAGCGGACAGCGGCGTTCGTCCCTCCACTTT.

The table lists this clonotype with a few counts. The CDR3 here is CASSQRGPFYEQYF. CDR3 sequence (DNA): TGCGCCAGCAGCCAGCGGGGGCCCTTCTACGAGCAGTACTTC. The gene calls are TRBV5-1 and TRBJ2-7; 8 bases map to TRBD2. Germline trimming cut 4 bases from V and 3 bases from J; bases unmatched to any gene: 6. Germline values: CDR1 SGHRS, CDR2 YFSETQ. This CDR3 has 14 amino acids.

The chain uses TRBV6-5 and TRBJ2-7; TRBD1 matches at 8 bases. J gave up 7 bases and V 10 bases, and 18 bases lay outside the gene matches. CDR1 is MNHEY and CDR2 is SVGAGI in the germline V gene. The length of the CDR3 is 15 residues. CDR3 nucleotide sequence: TGTGCCACCCGTACCTCCGGGACAGGCCAAGGAGAGCAGTACTTC. It translates to CATRTSGTGQGEQYF.